One sample yielded the 28 T cell receptor beta chains listed below, sequenced in a study of blood T cells in healthy people across ages. A second PCR, run for about 6 to 12 cycles, used a sample-barcoded 5' primer plus a J-beta primer mix. TCRdb recomputed calls from the 5' RACE reads with MiXCR, one row per CDR3 protein. The data contain about 1 million distinct CDR3 sequences, roughly 24% of them seen just once; the ten biggest clones take up less than 0.85%. The data also belong to a second study, concerning T cells of mothers and their children.

Sequenced input: blood. These receptors all stem from a girl aged 2 to 10 in good health.

The table lists this clonotype with a few counts. The V call is TRBV27, the J call TRBJ2-5; D possibly corresponds to TRBD2 (5 bases). Germline V gene lookup returns CDR1 MNHEY and CDR2 SMNVEV (reference sequence). This CDR3 spans 14 amino acids. Trimming cost V 7 bases and J 5 bases, with 17 bases left between them. As DNA, the CDR3 is TGTGCCAGCATTTTTCAGAGGGAGAGGGAGACCCAGTACTTC. This sequence encodes CASIFQRERETQYF.

This clonotype has a handful of counts. The rearrangement uses TRBV12-5 and TRBJ2-1, with 11 bases aligning to TRBD2. Trimming cost V 4 bases and J 5 bases; bases outside gene matches: 7. The CDR3 runs to 16 residues. The germline gives CDR1 LGHNT, CDR2 FRNRAP. CDR3 sequence: CASGSPTSGDNNEQFF. In nucleotides, the CDR3 is TGTGCTAGTGGTTCCCCGACTAGCGGGGATAACAATGAGCAGTTCTTC.

To note about this clonotype: The junction departs from germline at one end; a sequencing error may be responsible. V and J are TRBV3-1 and TRBJ2-5, with 7 bases matching TRBD2. This CDR3 region has 13 residues. Germline CDR1 and CDR2: LGHDT and YNNKEL (reference sequence). For the CDR3, the DNA is TGTGCCAGCAGCCCGGGGACTATTCGAGGGGTGTTCTTC. Translated, it gives CASSPGTIRGVFF.

The CDR3 loop is CASSPPLGGSSYNEQFF. Written as DNA, the CDR3 is TGTGCCAGCAGCCCCCCCCTGGGGGGAAGCTCCTACAATGAGCAGTTCTTC. This chain connects TRBV7-6 to TRBJ2-1; a possible D gene is TRBD2 (6 bases). From germline, CDR1 is SGHVS and CDR2 FNYEAQ. Trimming shortened V by 5 bases and J by 0 bases, and 17 bases separated the two germline ends. The CDR3 is made up of 17 amino acids. Full variable domain (remainder filled in from reference TRBV7-6 and TRBJ2-1): GAGVSQSPRYKVTKRGQDVALRCDPISGHVSLYWYRQALGQGPEFLTYFNYEAQQDKSGLPNDRFSAERPEGSISTLTIQRTEQRDSAMYRCASSPPLGGSSYNEQFFGPGTRLTVL.

The chain links TRBV12-3 or TRBV12-4 to TRBJ1-2; D perhaps matches TRBD1 (5 bases). This CDR3 has 14 amino acids. V was clipped by 3 bases and J by 8 bases, with 16 bases between them. DNA of the CDR3: TGTGCCAGCAGTTTGGCCCCATGGGGGACCGGCTACACCTTC. Translating it yields CASSLAPWGTGYTF.

This clonotype was seen only a few times. A read error may account for a junction end that differs from germline. V is TRBV20-1 and J is TRBJ2-7, with unresolved D. The CDR3 loop spans 13 amino acids. The germline CDR1 and CDR2 sequences are DFQATT and SNEGSKA (reference sequence). CDR3 sequence reads: CSARDTRTYEQYF. The DNA for the CDR3 is TGCAGTGCTAGAGACACCCGTACCTACGAGCAGTATTTC.

The V call is TRBV20-1, the J call TRBJ2-3; 7 bases fit TRBD1. Germline CDR1 DFQATT, CDR2 SNEGSKA (reference sequence). There are 16 residues in the CDR3. Trimming cost V 5 bases and J 1 base; bases outside gene matches: 12. CDR3 in DNA: TGCAGTGCTTACGGCGAGACAGGGCGAGGCACAGATACGCAGTATTTT. Protein: CSAYGETGRGTDTQYF.

The chain joins TRBV29-1 to TRBJ1-2; D possibly corresponds to TRBD1 (5 bases). Between the trimmed V and J ends, which lost 3 bases and 4 bases, there was a span of 9 bases. The CDR3 is made up of 12 amino acids. Germline loops: CDR1 SQVTM, CDR2 ANQGSEA. CDR3 loop: CSVDGGSYGYTF. CDR3 DNA: TGCAGCGTTGACGGGGGGTCCTATGGCTACACCTTC.

The genes are TRBV3-1 and TRBJ1-2; 8 bases match TRBD1. Germline CDR1 LGHDT, CDR2 YNNKEL (reference sequence). This CDR3 is built from 13 residues. The J segment lost 8 bases and the V segment lost 3 bases, leaving 5 bases of the junction unmatched. The CDR3 DNA follows: TGTGCCAGCAGCCAGACAGGGGCATCGGGCTACACCTTC. Translating it yields CASSQTGASGYTF.

This chain links TRBV6-1 with TRBJ2-1; D might be TRBD1 (6 bases). The ends were cut back, 5 bases at V and 8 bases at J, with 10 bases in the middle. This CDR3 is built from 12 residues. CDR1 and CDR2 (germline): MNHNS, SASEGT. In nucleotides, the CDR3 is TGTGCCAGCAGTTGGACAGAGCATGAGCAGTTCTTC. It translates to CASSWTEHEQFF.

Only a few counts were recorded for this clonotype. J is TRBJ1-4 and V is TRBV7-3; D is uncertain. The V end lost 6 bases, the J end lost 8 bases, and 28 bases lay between the germline ends. The CDR3 loop spans 18 amino acids. Germline CDR1 is SGHTA and CDR2 is FQGTGA. CDR3 region: CASSWSSGWETSTEKLFF. DNA of the CDR3: TGTGCCAGCAGTTGGTCATCGGGGTGGGAAACCTCCACCGAAAAACTGTTTTTT. The complete variable domain, with remaining parts taken from reference TRBV7-3 and TRBJ1-4, reads GAGVSQTPSNKVTEKGKYVELRCDPISGHTALYWYRQSLGQGPEFLIYFQGTGAADDSGLPNDRFFAVRPEGSVSTLKIQRTERGDSAVYLCASSWSSGWETSTEKLFFGSGTQLSVL.

The chain joins TRBV6-2 or TRBV6-3 to TRBJ2-5, with TRBD2 matching 7 bases. The CDR3 contains 14 residues. Germline assignment: CDR1 MNHEY and CDR2 SVGEGT. Trimming at V came to 8 bases and at J to 2 bases, leaving 8 bases not matched to a gene. The CDR3 loop is CASVKSSGQETQYF. The CDR3 DNA reads TGTGCCAGCGTCAAATCTAGCGGACAAGAGACCCAGTACTTC.

This clonotype turned up a few times. The V gene is TRBV7-2, the J gene TRBJ2-3, with TRBD2 matching 15 bases. The V gene end was trimmed by 7 bases and the J gene end by 8 bases; junction bases not matched to a gene: 4. This CDR3 contains 14 residues. In germline, CDR1 is SGHTA, CDR2 FQGNSA. CDR3 residues: CASNPGLAGGTQYF. The CDR3 nucleotides are TGTGCCAGCAACCCGGGACTAGCGGGAGGTACGCAGTATTTT.

V is TRBV20-1 and J is TRBJ2-5; D remains ambiguous. In germline, CDR1 is DFQATT, CDR2 SNEGSKA (reference sequence). Trimming left V 3 bases short and J 0 bases short, with 5 bases between. CDR3 size: 12 residues. The CDR3 is CSARRYQETQYF. As DNA, the CDR3 is TGCAGTGCTAGGAGGTACCAAGAGACCCAGTACTTC.

This clonotype occurred a few times. The chain is built from TRBV7-6 and TRBJ2-3, with 8 positions matching TRBD2. Trimming at V came to 5 bases and at J to 4 bases, leaving 11 bases not matched to a gene. CDR1 is SGHVS and CDR2 is FNYEAQ in the germline V gene. This CDR3 spans 16 amino acids. CDR3 in amino acids: CASSGGAGVRADTQYF. The DNA of the CDR3 is TGTGCCAGCAGCGGAGGAGCGGGGGTTCGAGCAGATACGCAGTATTTT.

V gene TRBV5-5 combines with J gene TRBJ2-5; D is perhaps TRBD2 (7 bases). Between the trimmed V and J ends, which lost 0 bases and 1 base, there was a span of 16 bases. The CDR3 runs 17 residues. Germline CDR1 SGHKS, CDR2 YYEKEE (reference sequence). CDR3 in amino acids: CASSLVGGGMTQETQYF. For the CDR3, the DNA is TGTGCCAGCAGCTTGGTAGGGGGGGGCATGACCCAAGAGACCCAGTACTTC.

Only a few counts were recorded for this clonotype. The gene calls are TRBV20-1 and TRBJ2-4; possibly TRBD1 for D (5 bases). CDR3 size: 14 residues. The ends were cut back, 0 bases at V and 6 bases at J, with 12 bases in the middle. Germline V CDR1 and CDR2: DFQATT, SNEGSKA (reference sequence). CDR3: CSARESRAINIQYF. Written as DNA, the CDR3 is TGCAGTGCTAGAGAATCCAGGGCGATAAACATTCAGTACTTC.

This clonotype has a handful of counts. The genes are TRBV5-6 and TRBJ2-7, with TRBD2 identical over 9 bases. Per the germline V gene, CDR1 is SGHDT and CDR2 is YYEEEE. The CDR3 runs 15 residues. The J segment lost 2 bases and the V segment lost 1 base, leaving 4 bases of the junction unmatched. The CDR3 DNA is TGTGCCAGCAGCTTGCGAGCGGGGGGTACCTACGAGCAGTACTTC. Translating gives CASSLRAGGTYEQYF. The full variable domain, rest sourced from reference TRBV5-6 and TRBJ2-7, is DAGVTQSPTHLIKTRGQQVTLRCSPKSGHDTVSWYQQALGQGPQFIFQYYEEEERQRGNFPDRFSGHQFPNYSSELNVNALLLGDSALYLCASSLRAGGTYEQYFGPGTRLTVT.

In this sample, this clonotype turned up a few times. The CDR3 coding sequence is TGCAGTGCTAGAGTTCCCGGATTTAAGGAGACCCAGTACTTC. Translation gives CSARVPGFKETQYF. This sequence joins TRBV20-1 and TRBJ2-5; no definite D call. Trimming removed 1 base from V and 5 bases from J, with 14 bases in between. From germline, CDR1 is DFQATT and CDR2 SNEGSKA (reference sequence). The CDR3 is 14 amino acids.

This clonotype occurred a few times. The rearrangement links TRBV20-1 to TRBJ2-1; D gene uncertain. Germline assignment: CDR1 DFQATT and CDR2 SNEGSKA (reference sequence). This CDR3 has 16 amino acids. V was shortened by 1 base and J by 1 base, with 14 bases between the two germline ends. This CDR3 is CSARASGPISYNEQFF. The CDR3 coding sequence is TGCAGTGCTAGAGCTTCGGGCCCGATTTCCTACAATGAGCAGTTCTTC.

The CDR3 here is CASTSSGTDTQYF. The CDR3 region has the DNA TGTGCCAGCACCTCGAGTGGCACAGATACGCAGTATTTT. The chain recombines TRBV12-3 or TRBV12-4 with TRBJ2-3; D gene ambiguous. The CDR3 length is 13 residues. Trimming pared 7 bases from V and 1 base from J, leaving 9 bases between.

This sequence joins TRBV7-9 and TRBJ2-5, with D perhaps TRBD2 (6 bases). Germline V CDR1 and CDR2: SEHNR, FQNEAQ (reference sequence). The length of the CDR3 is 12 residues. V was clipped by 6 bases and J by 5 bases, with 10 bases between them. The CDR3 DNA reads as TGTGCCAGCAGGGAGGGCCACGAGACCCAGTACTTC. This translates into CASREGHETQYF.

This clonotype turned up a few times. The chain couples TRBV5-1 to TRBJ1-4; D unclear. V was pared by 4 bases and J by 13 bases, with 11 bases between. The V gene's germline CDR1 is SGHRS and CDR2 YFSETQ. CDR3 length: 11 amino acids. The CDR3 sequence is CASSPEVGLFF. In DNA form, the CDR3 reads TGCGCCAGCAGCCCCGAAGTGGGACTGTTTTTT.

The sample holds a few counts of this clonotype. The chain carries TRBV29-1 and TRBJ1-2; D gene uncertain. The ends were cut back, 7 bases at V and 4 bases at J, with 13 bases in the middle. Germline V lookup: CDR1 SQVTM, CDR2 ANQGSEA. The CDR3 covers 12 residues. In DNA form, the CDR3 reads TGCAGCGCTGAGGTAGGAGGCTATGGCTACACCTTC. Translated: CSAEVGGYGYTF.

This clonotype showed up just a few times. The chain uses TRBV7-9 and TRBJ1-1; no firm D call. Per the germline V gene, CDR1 is SEHNR and CDR2 is FQNEAQ (reference sequence). Trimming cost V 7 bases and J 4 bases, with 10 bases left between them. This CDR3 region has 12 residues. Here the CDR3 DNA reads TGTGCCAGCACCAAAAGGAGCACTGAAGCTTTCTTT. This sequence encodes CASTKRSTEAFF.

This clonotype has more than one count but fewer than ten. The chain joins TRBV12-3 or TRBV12-4 to TRBJ1-4; a possible D gene is TRBD1 (5 bases). This CDR3 spans 15 amino acids. The V end was cut by 6 bases, the J end by 7 bases, with 18 bases between. CDR3 sequence: CASRHGGFVGEKLFF. The DNA for the CDR3 is TGTGCCAGCAGACATGGGGGATTCGTGGGTGAAAAACTGTTTTTT.

The V and J genes are TRBV2 and TRBJ1-2, with 7 bases aligning to TRBD1. V lost 5 bases and J lost 5; bases outside the gene matches: 8. The CDR3 totals 14 residues. Germline-derived CDR1 and CDR2 are SNHLY and FYNNEI. The CDR3 is CASSLQGQQYGYTF. CDR3 in DNA: TGTGCCAGCAGTCTACAGGGACAGCAGTATGGCTACACCTTC.

This clonotype was seen a single time. V is TRBV11-2 and J is TRBJ1-2, with 11 bases that match TRBD1. V lost 4 bases, J lost 0 bases, and 22 bases stayed unmatched. The germline V gene has CDR1 SGHAT and CDR2 FQNNGV. CDR3 length: 22 residues. CDR3 residues: CASSSPRWTGGAGSGANYGYTF. The CDR3, as DNA: TGTGCCAGCAGCTCCCCTCGATGGACAGGGGGCGCAGGTAGCGGAGCTAACTATGGCTACACCTTC. Together with reference TRBV11-2 and TRBJ1-2, the CDR3 gives the full variable domain: EAGVAQSPRYKIIEKRQSVAFWCNPISGHATLYWYQQILGQGPKLLIQFQNNGVVDDSQLPKDRFSAERLKGVDSTLKIQPAKLEDSAVYLCASSSPRWTGGAGSGANYGYTFGSGTRLTVV.